This T cell receptor beta chain was identified during a study of blood T cell repertoires in COVID-19 (dated by TCRdb to about 2020). Concerning the study at large: The collaborator samples originated in the United States, Italy and Spain and spanned the acute and convalescent phases of COVID-19. The material from the prospective study consisted of cDNA or gDNA derived from T cells, B-cell-depleted T cells, or PBMCs. Deeply sampled blood TCRbeta repertoires from subjects exposed to, actively infected with, or recovered from COVID-19 were included in the dataset. Where available, HLA class I and class II types were taken from metadata supplied by the sample provider and were not determined by assay-based typing. A de-identified subject ID, COVID-19 status, age in years and sex were almost always included in the sample metadata. The samples were drawn from the first 160 participants of the ongoing ImmuneRACE study and from 1,254 subjects provided by 6 global collaborators. A freely available public database, intended as a resource for researchers studying the immune response to SARS-CoV-2, is where the repertoires were released.

In the prospective study, participants were roughly 18 to 100 years old, resided in approximately 25 geographic areas of the United States, and were enrolled through a virtual design. In the prospective study, cohorts were assigned on the basis of participant-reported clinical history obtained from a screening survey and a study questionnaire. For ImmuneRACE Cohort 3, a participant was defined as recovered based on two consecutive negative NP/OP PCR tests, clearance by a healthcare professional, or resolution of symptoms. Mobile phlebotomists in the prospective study collected whole blood, serum and a nasopharyngeal or oropharyngeal swab from every participant. Prospective study participants could optionally give additional blood draws and questionnaires over an approximately two-month period. Blood samples from the prospective study were shipped frozen or at room temperature prior to DNA extraction.

Worth noting for this clone: The antigen it recognizes is unknown. Base qualities are missing; no much larger clone stands one base away.

TCRbeta CDR3 regions were amplified from genomic DNA by means of the immunoSEQ Assay, a bias-controlled multiplex PCR. In the source study's methods: The number of nucleated cells in each sample was estimated from the amplification of reference gene primers within the assay. To quantify the absolute abundance of each unique TCRbeta CDR3 rearrangement, sequence reads were collapsed and filtered. Productive Simpson clonality was computed per sample as the square root of Simpson's diversity index over productive rearrangements. Held by TCRdb, this immuneACCESS table contains in-frame sequences only and omits some clones. Under half of the omission traces to an unresolved V gene where checked; the cause of the rest is unknown. From that table come the V and J calls and clone size; the DNA was used to work out D and trimming. This sample has roughly 330,000 clones in its table, and about 87% of those were observed once. The leading ten clones occupy roughly 5% of the sample.

Trimmed from V: 6 bases; trimmed from J: 1 base; junction bases lacking a gene match: 5. The CDR3 sequence holds 17 residues, the cysteine and phenylalanine included. Only CDR3 DNA remains: 51 bases, in frame from the first base. CDR1 SNHLY and CDR2 FYNNEI are derived from the germline V gene. Beyond this particular receptor, the publication reports: The quantity of clinical and demographic metadata differed by source and by participant and was supplied without curation.

The receptor's source is a woman between 25 and 40 years old who had recovered from COVID-19. Sequencing was performed on PBMCs or T cells enriched from blood (not recorded which). The chain uses TRBV2 and TRBJ2-6; TRBD1 lines up with 11 middle nucleotides. The CDR3 protein is CASRTGTGGSGANVLTF. In nucleotides, the sequence is TGTGCCAGCAGAACCGGGACAGGGGGTTCTGGGGCCAACGTCCTGACTTTC.